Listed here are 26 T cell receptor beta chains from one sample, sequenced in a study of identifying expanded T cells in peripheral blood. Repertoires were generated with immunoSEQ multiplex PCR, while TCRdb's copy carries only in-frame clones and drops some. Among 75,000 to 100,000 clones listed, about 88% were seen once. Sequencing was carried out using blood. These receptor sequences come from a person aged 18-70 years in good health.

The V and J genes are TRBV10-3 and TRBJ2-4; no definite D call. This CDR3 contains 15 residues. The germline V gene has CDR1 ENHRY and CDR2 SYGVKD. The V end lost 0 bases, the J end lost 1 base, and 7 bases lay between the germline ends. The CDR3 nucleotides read TGTGCCATCAGTGAGTCCCCCGGGGCCAAAAACATTCAGTACTTC. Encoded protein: CAISESPGAKNIQYF.

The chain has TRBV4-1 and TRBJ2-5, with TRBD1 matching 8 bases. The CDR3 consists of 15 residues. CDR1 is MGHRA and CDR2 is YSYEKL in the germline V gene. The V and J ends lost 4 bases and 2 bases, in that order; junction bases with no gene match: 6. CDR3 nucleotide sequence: TGCGCCAGCAGCCGCGCCGGACAGGGACAAGAGACCCAGTACTTC. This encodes CASSRAGQGQETQYF.

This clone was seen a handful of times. The CDR3 protein is CASRPGTGVRRGPGELFF. The CDR3 region has the DNA TGTGCCAGCAGACCCGGGACAGGGGTGCGGAGAGGACCCGGGGAGCTGTTTTTT. V gene TRBV27 combines with J gene TRBJ2-2; TRBD1 matches at 10 bases. The CDR3 extends over 18 amino acids. Germline CDR1 and CDR2: MNHEY and SMNVEV (reference sequence). Trimming took 6 bases from V and 6 from J; bases not matched to a gene: 16.

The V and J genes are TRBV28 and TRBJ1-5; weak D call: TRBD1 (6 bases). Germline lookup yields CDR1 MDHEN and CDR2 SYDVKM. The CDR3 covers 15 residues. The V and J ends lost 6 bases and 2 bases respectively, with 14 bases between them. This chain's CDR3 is CASSPTEGGNQPQHF. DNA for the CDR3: TGTGCCAGCAGCCCGACCGAGGGGGGCAATCAGCCCCAGCATTTT.

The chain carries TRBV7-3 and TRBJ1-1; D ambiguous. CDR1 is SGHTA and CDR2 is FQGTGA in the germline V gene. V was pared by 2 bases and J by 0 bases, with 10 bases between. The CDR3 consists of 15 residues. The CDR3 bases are TGTGCCAGCAGCTTATATCCGGCCATGAACACTGAAGCTTTCTTT. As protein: CASSLYPAMNTEAFF.

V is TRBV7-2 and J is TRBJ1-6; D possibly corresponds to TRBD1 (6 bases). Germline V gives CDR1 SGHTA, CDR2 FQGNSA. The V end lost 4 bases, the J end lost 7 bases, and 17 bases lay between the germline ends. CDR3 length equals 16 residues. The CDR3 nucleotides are TGTGCCAGCAGCTCTACCCGTGACAGGACAAATTCACCCCTCCACTTT. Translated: CASSSTRDRTNSPLHF.

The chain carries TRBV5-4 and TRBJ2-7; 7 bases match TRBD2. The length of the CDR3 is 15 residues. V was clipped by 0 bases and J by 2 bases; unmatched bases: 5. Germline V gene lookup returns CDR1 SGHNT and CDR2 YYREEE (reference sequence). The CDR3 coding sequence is TGTGCCAGCAGCTTGGCCGGCGGGAGAGCCTACGAGCAGTACTTC. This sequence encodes CASSLAGGRAYEQYF. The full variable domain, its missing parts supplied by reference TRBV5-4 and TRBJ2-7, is ETGVTQSPTHLIKTRGQQVTLRCSSQSGHNTVSWYQQALGQGPQFIFQYYREEENGRGNFPPRFSGLQFPNYSSELNVNALELDDSALYLCASSLAGGRAYEQYFGPGTRLTVT.

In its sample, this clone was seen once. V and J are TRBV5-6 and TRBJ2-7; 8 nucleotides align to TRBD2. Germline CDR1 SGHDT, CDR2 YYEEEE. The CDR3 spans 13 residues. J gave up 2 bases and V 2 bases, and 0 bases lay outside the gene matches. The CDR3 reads CASSFGRAYEQYF. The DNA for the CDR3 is TGTGCCAGCAGCTTCGGGAGGGCCTACGAGCAGTACTTC.

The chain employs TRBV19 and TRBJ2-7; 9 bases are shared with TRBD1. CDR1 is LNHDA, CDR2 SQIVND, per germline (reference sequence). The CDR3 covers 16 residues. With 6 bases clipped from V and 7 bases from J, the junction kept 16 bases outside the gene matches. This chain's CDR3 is CASSPGQGTHLREQYF. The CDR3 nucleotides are TGTGCCAGTAGCCCTGGACAGGGGACACACCTACGGGAGCAGTACTTC.

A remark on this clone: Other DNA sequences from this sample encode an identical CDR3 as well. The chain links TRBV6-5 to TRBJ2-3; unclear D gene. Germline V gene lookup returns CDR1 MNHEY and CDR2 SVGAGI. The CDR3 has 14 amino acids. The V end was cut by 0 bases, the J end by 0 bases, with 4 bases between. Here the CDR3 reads CASSYSRSTDTQYF. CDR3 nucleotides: TGTGCCAGCAGTTACTCGAGGAGCACAGATACGCAGTATTTT.

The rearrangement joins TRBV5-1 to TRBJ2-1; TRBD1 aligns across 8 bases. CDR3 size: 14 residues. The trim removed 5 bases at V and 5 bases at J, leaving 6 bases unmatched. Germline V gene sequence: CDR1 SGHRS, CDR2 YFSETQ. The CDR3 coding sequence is TGCGCCAGCAGATCCGGACAGGGTCACAATGAGCAGTTCTTC. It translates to CASRSGQGHNEQFF.

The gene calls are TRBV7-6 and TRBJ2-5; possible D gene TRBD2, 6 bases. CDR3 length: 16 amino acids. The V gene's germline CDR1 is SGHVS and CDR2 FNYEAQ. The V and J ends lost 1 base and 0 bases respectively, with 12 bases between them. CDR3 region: CASSLGRREYQETQYF. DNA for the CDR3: TGTGCCAGCAGCTTAGGGAGGAGGGAGTACCAAGAGACCCAGTACTTC.

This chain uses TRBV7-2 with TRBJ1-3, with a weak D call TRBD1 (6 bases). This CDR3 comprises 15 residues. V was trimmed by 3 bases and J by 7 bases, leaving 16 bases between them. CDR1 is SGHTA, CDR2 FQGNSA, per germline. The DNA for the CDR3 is TGTGCCAGCAGCTTCCCGGGGGGCGGGAGGAACACCATATATTTT. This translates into CASSFPGGGRNTIYF.

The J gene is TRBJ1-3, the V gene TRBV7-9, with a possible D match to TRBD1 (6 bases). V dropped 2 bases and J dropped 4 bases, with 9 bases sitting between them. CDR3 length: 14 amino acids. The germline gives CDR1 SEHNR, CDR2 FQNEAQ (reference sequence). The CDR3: CASSLTGLGNTIYF. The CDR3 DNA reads TGTGCCAGCAGCTTAACAGGGTTGGGAAACACCATATATTTT.

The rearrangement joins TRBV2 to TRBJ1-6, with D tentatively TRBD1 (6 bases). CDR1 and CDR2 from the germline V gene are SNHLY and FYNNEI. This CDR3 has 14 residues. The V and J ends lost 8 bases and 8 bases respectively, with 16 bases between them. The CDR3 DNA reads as TGTGCCAGCCAGGGGAGCTTTAGGGATTCACCCCTCCACTTT. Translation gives CASQGSFRDSPLHF.

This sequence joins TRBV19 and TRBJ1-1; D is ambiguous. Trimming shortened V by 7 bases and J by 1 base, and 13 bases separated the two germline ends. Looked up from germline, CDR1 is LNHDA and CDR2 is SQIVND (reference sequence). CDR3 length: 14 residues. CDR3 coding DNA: TGTGCCAGTACCCTCGGGCGGGGGAACACTGAAGCTTTCTTT. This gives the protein CASTLGRGNTEAFF.

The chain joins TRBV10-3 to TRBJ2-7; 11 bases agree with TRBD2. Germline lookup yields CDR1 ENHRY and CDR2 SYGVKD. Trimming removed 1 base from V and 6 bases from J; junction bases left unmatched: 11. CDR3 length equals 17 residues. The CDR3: CAISEFSGGAIVREQYF. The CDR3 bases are TGTGCCATCAGTGAGTTTAGCGGGGGGGCCATAGTTCGCGAGCAGTACTTC.

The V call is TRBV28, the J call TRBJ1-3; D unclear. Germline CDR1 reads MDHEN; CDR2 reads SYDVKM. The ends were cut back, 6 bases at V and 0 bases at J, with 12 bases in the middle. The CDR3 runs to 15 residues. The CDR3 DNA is TGTGCCAGCAGCGACCATAGCTACTCTGGAAACACCATATATTTT. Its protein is CASSDHSYSGNTIYF.

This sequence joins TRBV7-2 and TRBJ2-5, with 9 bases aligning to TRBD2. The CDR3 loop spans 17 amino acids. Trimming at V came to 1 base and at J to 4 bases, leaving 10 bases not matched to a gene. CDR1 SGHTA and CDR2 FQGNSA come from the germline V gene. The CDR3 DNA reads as TGTGCCAGCAGCTTAGTGTTGAGTAGCGGGAGTCGAGAGACCCAGTACTTC. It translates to CASSLVLSSGSRETQYF.

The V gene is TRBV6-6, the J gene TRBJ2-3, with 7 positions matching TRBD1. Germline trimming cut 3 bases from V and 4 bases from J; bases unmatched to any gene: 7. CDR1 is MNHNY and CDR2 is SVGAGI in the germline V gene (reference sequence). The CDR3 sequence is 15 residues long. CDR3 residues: CASSYPTGAADTQYF. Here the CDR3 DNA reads TGTGCCAGCAGTTATCCCACAGGGGCGGCAGATACGCAGTATTTT.

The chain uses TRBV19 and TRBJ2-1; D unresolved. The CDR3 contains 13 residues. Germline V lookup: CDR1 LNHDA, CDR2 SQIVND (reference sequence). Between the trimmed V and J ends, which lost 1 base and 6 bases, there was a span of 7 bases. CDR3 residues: CASSIGQTNEQFF. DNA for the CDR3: TGTGCCAGTAGTATAGGGCAGACCAATGAGCAGTTCTTC.

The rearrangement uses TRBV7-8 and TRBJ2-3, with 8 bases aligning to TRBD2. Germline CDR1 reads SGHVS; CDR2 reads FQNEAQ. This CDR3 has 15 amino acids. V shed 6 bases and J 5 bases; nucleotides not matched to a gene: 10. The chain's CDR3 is CASRRPAGVGDTQYF. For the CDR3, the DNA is TGTGCCAGCAGGCGCCCAGCGGGGGTCGGAGATACGCAGTATTTT.

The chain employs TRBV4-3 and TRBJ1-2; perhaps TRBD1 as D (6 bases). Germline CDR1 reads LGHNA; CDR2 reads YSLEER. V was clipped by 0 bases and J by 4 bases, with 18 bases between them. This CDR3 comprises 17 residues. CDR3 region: CASSQDQWAGVGYGYTF. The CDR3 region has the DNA TGCGCCAGCAGCCAAGATCAATGGGCAGGGGTGGGCTATGGCTACACCTTC.

The DNA for the CDR3 is TGTGCCAGCAGCTTCAGGGGGCTGGACACTGAAGCTTTCTTT. This sequence encodes CASSFRGLDTEAFF. This chain uses TRBV11-2 with TRBJ1-1, with TRBD1 matching over 8 bases. This CDR3 contains 14 residues. Trimming took 3 bases from V and 3 from J; bases not matched to a gene: 3. From germline, CDR1 is SGHAT and CDR2 FQNNGV.

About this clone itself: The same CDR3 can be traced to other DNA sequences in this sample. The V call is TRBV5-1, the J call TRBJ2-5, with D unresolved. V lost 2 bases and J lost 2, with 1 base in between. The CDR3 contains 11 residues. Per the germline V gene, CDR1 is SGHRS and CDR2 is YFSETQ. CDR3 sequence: CASSLQETQYF. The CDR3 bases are TGCGCCAGCAGCTTACAAGAGACCCAGTACTTC.

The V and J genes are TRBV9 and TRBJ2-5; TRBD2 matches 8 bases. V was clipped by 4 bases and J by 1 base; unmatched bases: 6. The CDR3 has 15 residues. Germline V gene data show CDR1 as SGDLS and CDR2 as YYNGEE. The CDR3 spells CASSKRGWGQETQYF. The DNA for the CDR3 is TGTGCCAGCAGCAAGCGGGGGTGGGGCCAAGAGACCCAGTACTTC.